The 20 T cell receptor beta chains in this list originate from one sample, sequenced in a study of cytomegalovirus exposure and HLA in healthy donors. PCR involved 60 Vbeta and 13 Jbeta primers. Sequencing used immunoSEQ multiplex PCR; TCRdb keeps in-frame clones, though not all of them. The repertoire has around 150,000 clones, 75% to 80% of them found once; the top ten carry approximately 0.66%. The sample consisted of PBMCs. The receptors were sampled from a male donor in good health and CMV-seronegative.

CDR3 region: CAYQAGGRMNTEAFF. The CDR3 DNA sequence: TGTGCCTACCAGGCGGGAGGCAGGATGAACACTGAAGCTTTCTTT. The rearrangement joins TRBV30 to TRBJ1-1; D is ambiguous. The CDR3 consists of 15 residues. CDR1 and CDR2 (germline): GTSNPN, SVGIG (reference sequence). Trimming cost V 7 bases and J 0 bases, with 18 bases left between them.

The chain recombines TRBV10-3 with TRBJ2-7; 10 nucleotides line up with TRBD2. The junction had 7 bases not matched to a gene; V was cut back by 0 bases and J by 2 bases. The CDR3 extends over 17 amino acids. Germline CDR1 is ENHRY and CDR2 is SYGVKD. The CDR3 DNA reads TGTGCCATCAGTGAGTCGGTGGCTAGCGGGAGAACCTACGAGCAGTACTTC. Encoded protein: CAISESVASGRTYEQYF.

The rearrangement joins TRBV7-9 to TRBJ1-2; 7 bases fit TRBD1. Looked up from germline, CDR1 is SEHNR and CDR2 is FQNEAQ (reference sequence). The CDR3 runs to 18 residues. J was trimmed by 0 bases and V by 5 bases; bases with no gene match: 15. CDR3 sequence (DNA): TGTGCCAGCAGCGCCACGGTTGGGACAGATACCTCTAACTATGGCTACACCTTC. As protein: CASSATVGTDTSNYGYTF.

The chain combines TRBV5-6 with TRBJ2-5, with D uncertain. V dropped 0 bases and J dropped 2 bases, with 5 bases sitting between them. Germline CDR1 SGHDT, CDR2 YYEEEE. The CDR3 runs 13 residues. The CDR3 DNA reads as TGTGCCAGCAGCTTGGGCCAGCAAGAGACCCAGTACTTC. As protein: CASSLGQQETQYF.

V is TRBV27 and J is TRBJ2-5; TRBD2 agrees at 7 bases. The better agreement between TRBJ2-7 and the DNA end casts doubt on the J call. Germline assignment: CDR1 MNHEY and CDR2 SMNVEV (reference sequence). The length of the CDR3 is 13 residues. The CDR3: CASSGRPSYEQYF. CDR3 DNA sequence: TGTGCCAGCAGCGGGAGGCCCTCCTACGAGCAGTACTTC.

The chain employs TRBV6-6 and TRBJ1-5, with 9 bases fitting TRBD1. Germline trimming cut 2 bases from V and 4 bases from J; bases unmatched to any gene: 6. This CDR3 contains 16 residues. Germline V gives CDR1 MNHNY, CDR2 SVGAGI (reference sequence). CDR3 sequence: CASSYLSDRGNQPQHF. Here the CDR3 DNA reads TGTGCCAGCAGTTACCTCTCGGACAGGGGAAATCAGCCCCAGCATTTT.

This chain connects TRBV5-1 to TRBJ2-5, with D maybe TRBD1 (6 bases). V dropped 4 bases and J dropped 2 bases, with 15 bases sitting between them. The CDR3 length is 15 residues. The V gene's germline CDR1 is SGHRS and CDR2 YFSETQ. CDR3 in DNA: TGCGCCAGCAGCCTGTTTAACGACAGGCAAGAGACCCAGTACTTC. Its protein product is CASSLFNDRQETQYF.

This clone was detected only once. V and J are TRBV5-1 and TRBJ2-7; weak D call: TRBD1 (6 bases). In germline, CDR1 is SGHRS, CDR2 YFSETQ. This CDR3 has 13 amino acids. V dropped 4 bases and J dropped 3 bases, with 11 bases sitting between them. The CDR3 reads CASSPPQGYEQYF. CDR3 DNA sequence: TGCGCCAGCAGCCCCCCACAGGGCTACGAGCAGTACTTC.

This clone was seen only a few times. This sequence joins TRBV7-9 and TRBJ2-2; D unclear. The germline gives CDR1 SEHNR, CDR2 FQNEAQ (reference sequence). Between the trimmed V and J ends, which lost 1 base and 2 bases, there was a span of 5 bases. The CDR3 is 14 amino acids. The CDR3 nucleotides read TGTGCCAGCAGCTTAGTTCTAAACACCGGGGAGCTGTTTTTT. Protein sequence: CASSLVLNTGELFF.

The CDR3 bases are TGCGCCAGCACCAGTACAGTGGGCTCCTACAATGAGCAGTTCTTC. This encodes CASTSTVGSYNEQFF. This chain links TRBV5-1 with TRBJ2-1; D unresolved. The germline V gene has CDR1 SGHRS and CDR2 YFSETQ. Trimming left V 6 bases short and J 0 bases short, with 13 bases between. The CDR3 totals 15 residues.

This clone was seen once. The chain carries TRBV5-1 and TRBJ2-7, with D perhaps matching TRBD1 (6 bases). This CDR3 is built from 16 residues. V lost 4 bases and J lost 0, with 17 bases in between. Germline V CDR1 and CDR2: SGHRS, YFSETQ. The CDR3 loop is CASSRAGTLASYEQYF. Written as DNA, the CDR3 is TGCGCCAGCAGCAGAGCCGGGACACTGGCCTCCTACGAGCAGTACTTC.

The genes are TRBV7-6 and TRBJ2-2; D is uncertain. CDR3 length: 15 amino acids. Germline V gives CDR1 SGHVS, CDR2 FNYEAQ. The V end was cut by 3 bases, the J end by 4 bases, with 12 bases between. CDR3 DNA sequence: TGTGCCAGCAGCTTGGTTGTACGAGGCACCGGGGAGCTGTTTTTT. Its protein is CASSLVVRGTGELFF.

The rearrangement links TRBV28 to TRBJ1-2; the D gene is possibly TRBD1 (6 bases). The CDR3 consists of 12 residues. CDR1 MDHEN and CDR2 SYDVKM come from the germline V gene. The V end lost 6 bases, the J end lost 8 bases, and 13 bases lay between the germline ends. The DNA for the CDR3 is TGTGCCAGCAGCCAACAGGGAGACGGCTACACCTTC. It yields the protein CASSQQGDGYTF.

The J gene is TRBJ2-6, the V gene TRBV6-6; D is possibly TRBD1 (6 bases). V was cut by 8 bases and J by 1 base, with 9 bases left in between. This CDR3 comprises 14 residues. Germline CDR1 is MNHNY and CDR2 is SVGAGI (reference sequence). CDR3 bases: TGTGCCAGCGTTCAGGGGTCTGGGGCCAACGTCCTGACTTTC. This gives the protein CASVQGSGANVLTF.

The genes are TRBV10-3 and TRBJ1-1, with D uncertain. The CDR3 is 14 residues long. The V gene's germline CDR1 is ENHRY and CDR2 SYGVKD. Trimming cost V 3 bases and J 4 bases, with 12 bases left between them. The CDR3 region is CAISDDTAGTEAFF. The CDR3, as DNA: TGTGCCATCAGTGACGACACGGCCGGCACTGAAGCTTTCTTT.

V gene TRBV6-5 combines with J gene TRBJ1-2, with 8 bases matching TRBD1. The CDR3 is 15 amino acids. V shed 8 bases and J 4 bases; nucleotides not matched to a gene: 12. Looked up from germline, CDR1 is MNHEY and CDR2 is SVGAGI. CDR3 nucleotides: TGTGCCAGCCTACCCCGACAGGGGCCCCTCTATGGCTACACCTTC. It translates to CASLPRQGPLYGYTF.

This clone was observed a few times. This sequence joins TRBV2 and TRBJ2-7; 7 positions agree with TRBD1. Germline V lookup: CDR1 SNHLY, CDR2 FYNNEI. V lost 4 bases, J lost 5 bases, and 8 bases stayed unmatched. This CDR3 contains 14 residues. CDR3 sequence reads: CASSALGDSHEQYF. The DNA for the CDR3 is TGTGCCAGCAGTGCCCTCGGGGACAGCCACGAGCAGTACTTC.

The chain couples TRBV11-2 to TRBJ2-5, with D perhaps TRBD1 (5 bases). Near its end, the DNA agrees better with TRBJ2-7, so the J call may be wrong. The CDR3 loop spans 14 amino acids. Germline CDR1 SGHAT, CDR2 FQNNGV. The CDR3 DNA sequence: TGTGCCAGCAAAGGGTTCCAAGGGGATGACGAGCAGTACTTC. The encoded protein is CASKGFQGDDEQYF.

The CDR3 spells CASSTAGRGTDTQYF. CDR3 nucleotides: TGTGCCAGCTCCACAGCGGGGAGGGGCACAGATACGCAGTATTTT. This chain joins TRBV11-2 and TRBJ2-3, with 7 positions matching TRBD2. This CDR3 region has 15 residues. Per the germline V gene, CDR1 is SGHAT and CDR2 is FQNNGV. The trim removed 8 bases at V and 1 base at J, leaving 9 bases unmatched.

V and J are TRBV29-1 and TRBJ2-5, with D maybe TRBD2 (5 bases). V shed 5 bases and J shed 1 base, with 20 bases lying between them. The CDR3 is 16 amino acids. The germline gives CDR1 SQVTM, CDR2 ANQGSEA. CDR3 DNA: TGCAGCGTTCTGGGCGGAGCACGGGATCTCCAAGAGACCCAGTACTTC. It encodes CSVLGGARDLQETQYF.